This TCR beta chain was retrieved from a study of blood T cell repertoires in COVID-19. Germline CDR1 and CDR2: KGHDR and SFDVKD. V was pared by 8 bases and J by 4 bases, with 3 bases of the junction left unmatched. The CDR3 is made up of 14 amino acids. Produced via immunoSEQ multiplex PCR; TCRdb's table is partial and in-frame only. Among under 350,000 clones listed, about 93% were seen once. The TCR comes from a woman aged 25 to 45 with COVID-19, enrolled during active disease. This sequence joins TRBV24-1 and TRBJ2-3; 12 bases align to TRBD1. Sequenced: peripheral blood. The CDR3 sequence is CATTGTGGSDTQYF. The CDR3 nucleotides read TGTGCCACCACCGGGACAGGGGGCTCAGATACGCAGTATTTT.